This T cell receptor (beta chain) was recovered during a study of HIV-infected patients and healthy controls. Reverse transcription used roughly 480 ng RNA and constant-region primers for alpha and beta. Each of the alpha and beta chains got its own library through chain-specific third strand synthesis with indices. One entry per CDR3 protein, called by TCRdb with MiXCR from the 5' RACE reads. The sample gives some 17,000 distinct CDR3 sequences, over 9.5% of which show up once; under 4% is in the top ten. The repertoire came from unfractionated whole blood and reflected all unsorted peripheral T cells. The specimen was blood. This TCR was sampled from an adult in good health.

The CDR3 coding sequence is TGTGCCAGCAGTGAAATACCCGGGACTAGCGGCCGCACAGATACGCAGTATTTT. Translation gives CASSEIPGTSGRTDTQYF. J is TRBJ2-3 and V is TRBV2; 11 bases align to TRBD2. Unmatched junction bases numbered 8, after V lost 2 bases and J lost 1 base. Germline CDR1 reads SNHLY; CDR2 reads FYNNEI. There are 18 residues in the CDR3.